Below, one T cell receptor beta chain is given with its context. Its specificity is unknown. This CDR3 has 15 amino acids. The germline V gene encodes CDR1 SGHTA and CDR2 FQGNSA. The V and J ends lost 2 bases and 5 bases respectively, with 13 bases between them. These data come from a study of identical twins. Overall study findings and caveats: Researchers caution that invariant MAIT and iNKT cells could partly confound zero-insertion analyses. Beta out-of-frame sequences showed weaker excess sharing between twins. The same donors were not followed; conclusions instead depended on cross-sectional statistical analysis.

A universal primer site was added by template switching, and unique molecular identifiers were carried by the cDNA. TCRdb reanalysed the 5' RACE reads using MiXCR and keeps one entry per CDR3 protein. The sample shows 200,000 to 250,000 distinct CDR3 sequences, 12% of them seen only once. These data were likewise used in another study, on yellow fever vaccine responses in identical twins.

The sequenced sample was memory (CD45RO+) T cells sorted from blood. This sequence joins TRBV7-2 and TRBJ1-5; possible D gene TRBD1, 6 bases. The receptor's source is a woman aged 18-29 years in good health. The CDR3 protein is CASSLSAGAHQPQHF. CDR3 nucleotides: TGTGCCAGCAGCTTATCGGCAGGGGCACATCAGCCCCAGCATTTT.